These T cell receptor beta chains were read from a single sample in a study of control samples from healthy donors and cancer patients. Using immunoSEQ multiplex PCR, the repertoire was profiled, and TCRdb retains in-frame clones only, with some absent. The table lists some 80,000 clones, about 90% of them singletons, with 4.5% to 7% in the top ten. The source material was blood. Receptors were obtained from a man aged 50 or older in good health. CDR3s include the opening cysteine and the closing phenylalanine or tryptophan. The D gene is left open where the match is weak. For some rows the clone size is stated as once, few or many, or as a class when expanded; others skip it.

abundance: NA; len: 15; j_gene: TRBJ1-5; d_gene: NA; v_gene: TRBV19; CDR3aa: CASSPRQRGRQPQHF; CDR3nt: TGTGCCAGTAGCCCGCGTCAACGGGGCAGACAGCCCCAGCATTTT
abundance: few; len: 15; j_gene: TRBJ1-6; d_gene: TRBD1; v_gene: TRBV9; CDR3aa: CASSATGGFNSPLHF; CDR3nt: TGTGCCAGCAGCGCGACAGGGGGATTTAATTCACCCCTCCACTTT
abundance: few; len: 13; j_gene: TRBJ2-1; d_gene: NA; v_gene: TRBV12-3/TRBV12-4; CDR3aa: CASSQTLWDEQFF; CDR3nt: TGTGCCAGCAGCCAGACACTCTGGGATGAGCAGTTCTTC
abundance: once; len: 14; j_gene: TRBJ1-2; d_gene: NA; v_gene: TRBV5-1; CDR3aa: CASSLAGDVYGYTF; CDR3nt: TGCGCCAGCAGCTTGGCAGGGGACGTCTATGGCTACACCTTC
abundance: NA; len: 16; j_gene: TRBJ2-5; d_gene: TRBD2; v_gene: TRBV7-2; CDR3aa: CASSLAGTRGQETQYF; CDR3nt: TGTGCCAGCAGCTTAGCCGGGACTAGGGGACAAGAGACCCAGTACTTC
abundance: NA; len: 15; j_gene: TRBJ1-2; d_gene: NA; v_gene: TRBV6-5; CDR3aa: CASSFTNGANYGYTF; CDR3nt: TGTGCCAGCAGTTTTACGAACGGGGCTAACTATGGCTACACCTTC
abundance: NA; len: 14; j_gene: TRBJ2-3; d_gene: NA; v_gene: TRBV29-1; CDR3aa: CSVVRAPQGDTQYF; CDR3nt: TGCAGCGTTGTACGGGCCCCCCAGGGAGATACGCAGTATTTT
abundance: few; len: 15; j_gene: TRBJ1-2; d_gene: NA; v_gene: TRBV28; CDR3aa: CASSIPRAPGDGYTF; CDR3nt: TGTGCCAGCAGTATACCCCGGGCCCCGGGAGATGGCTACACCTTC
abundance: NA; len: 15; j_gene: TRBJ1-6; d_gene: TRBD1; v_gene: TRBV6-4; CDR3aa: CASSPGQEGNSPLHF; CDR3nt: TGTGCCAGCAGTCCAGGACAGGAGGGTAATTCACCCCTCCACTTT
abundance: NA; len: 14; j_gene: TRBJ2-7; d_gene: TRBD2; v_gene: TRBV3-1/TRBV3-2; CDR3aa: CASSPGLAGYEQYF; CDR3nt: TGTGCCAGCAGCCCGGGACTAGCGGGCTACGAGCAGTACTTC
abundance: NA; len: 15; j_gene: TRBJ1-6; d_gene: NA; v_gene: TRBV5-6; CDR3aa: CASSPAPTRDSPLHF; CDR3nt: TGTGCCAGCAGCCCAGCCCCTACTCGAGACTCACCCCTCCACTTT
abundance: once; len: 16; j_gene: TRBJ2-7; d_gene: TRBD1; v_gene: TRBV5-1; CDR3aa: CASSLGGPGQGYEQYF; CDR3nt: TGCGCCAGCAGCTTGGGGGGGCCGGGACAGGGTTACGAGCAGTACTTC
abundance: NA; len: 14; j_gene: TRBJ2-3; d_gene: NA; v_gene: TRBV19; CDR3aa: CASSISSFTDTQYF; CDR3nt: TGTGCCAGTAGTATTTCGTCCTTCACAGATACGCAGTATTTT
abundance: NA; len: 15; j_gene: TRBJ2-7; d_gene: NA; v_gene: TRBV5-4; CDR3aa: CASSAPVAGAREQYF; CDR3nt: TGTGCCAGCAGTGCCCCTGTGGCGGGGGCAAGGGAGCAGTACTTC
abundance: NA; len: 16; j_gene: TRBJ2-7; d_gene: TRBD1; v_gene: TRBV5-8; CDR3aa: CASSRIGTGGHYEQYF; CDR3nt: TGTGCCAGCAGCCGAATCGGGACAGGAGGACACTACGAGCAGTACTTC
abundance: NA; len: 14; j_gene: TRBJ1-1; d_gene: NA; v_gene: TRBV3-1/TRBV3-2; CDR3aa: CASSHLTLNTEAFF; CDR3nt: TGTGCCAGCAGCCATTTGACACTTAACACTGAAGCTTTCTTT
abundance: NA; len: 14; j_gene: TRBJ1-2; d_gene: NA; v_gene: TRBV27; CDR3aa: CASSSLRTNYGYTF; CDR3nt: TGTGCCAGCTCCTCCCTTCGGACAAACTATGGCTACACCTTC
abundance: NA; len: 15; j_gene: TRBJ1-5; d_gene: NA; v_gene: TRBV2; CDR3aa: CASRPDGYSNQPQHF; CDR3nt: TGTGCCAGCAGGCCAGACGGGTATAGCAATCAGCCCCAGCATTTT
abundance: NA; len: 14; j_gene: TRBJ2-5; d_gene: NA; v_gene: TRBV29-1; CDR3aa: CSVVGDTYQETQYF; CDR3nt: TGCAGCGTTGTTGGGGACACGTACCAAGAGACCCAGTACTTC
abundance: NA; len: 14; j_gene: TRBJ1-1; d_gene: NA; v_gene: TRBV7-9; CDR3aa: CASSLGWDPTEAFF; CDR3nt: TGTGCCAGCAGCTTAGGCTGGGATCCCACTGAAGCTTTCTTT
abundance: NA; len: 15; j_gene: TRBJ2-5; d_gene: TRBD2; v_gene: TRBV6-5; CDR3aa: CASSYEAGGLETQYF; CDR3nt: TGTGCCAGCAGTTACGAGGCGGGGGGCCTGGAGACCCAGTACTTC
abundance: NA; len: 14; j_gene: TRBJ1-2; d_gene: TRBD1; v_gene: TRBV19; CDR3aa: CASTWDRPNYGYTF; CDR3nt: TGTGCCAGTACCTGGGACAGGCCTAACTATGGCTACACCTTC
abundance: once; len: 11; j_gene: TRBJ1-2; d_gene: NA; v_gene: TRBV6-5; CDR3aa: CASSLGRGYTF; CDR3nt: TGTGCCAGCAGTCTGGGAAGGGGGTATACCTTC
abundance: NA; len: 15; j_gene: TRBJ1-2; d_gene: NA; v_gene: TRBV30; CDR3aa: CAWITGGPTNYGYTF; CDR3nt: TGTGCCTGGATTACGGGGGGACCCACTAACTATGGCTACACCTTC
abundance: NA; len: 16; j_gene: TRBJ2-3; d_gene: NA; v_gene: TRBV5-6; CDR3aa: CASSYAGLPITDTQYF; CDR3nt: TGTGCCAGCAGCTACGCCGGACTACCAATCACAGATACGCAGTATTTT
abundance: NA; len: 15; j_gene: TRBJ1-4; d_gene: TRBD1; v_gene: TRBV9; CDR3aa: CASSPRDRAGEKLFF; CDR3nt: TGTGCCAGCAGCCCCCGGGACAGGGCGGGAGAAAAACTGTTTTTT